A single sample gave rise to the 25 T cell receptor beta chains below, sequenced in a study of shared clonotypes between healthy human individuals. Sequenced by immunoSEQ multiplex PCR; TCRdb stores in-frame clones only, minus some. The sample records more than 1.2 million clones, 98% to 99% being singletons. The sample consisted of naive CD4+ T cells sorted from blood. Subset meaning: CD45RA+ positively selected. Receptor source: a man in his thirties or forties in good health.

This sequence joins TRBV18 and TRBJ2-1, with 15 bases fitting TRBD2. The V segment lost 5 bases and the J segment 0 bases; nucleotides outside the gene matches: 5. The CDR3 has 18 amino acids. In germline, CDR1 is KGHSH, CDR2 LQKENI. The CDR3 reads CASSKGLAGGTSYNEQFF. CDR3 DNA sequence: TGTGCCAGCTCAAAGGGACTAGCGGGAGGAACCTCCTACAATGAGCAGTTCTTC.

The chain joins TRBV21-1 to TRBJ2-3; the table's TRBD1 call for D was not verified on the DNA. TRBV21-1 is a pseudogene segment. The CDR3 runs to 15 residues. CDR3 nucleotides: TGTGCCAGCAGCGATGTAACAGGGAGTACAGATACGCAGTATTTT. Protein sequence: CASSDVTGSTDTQYF.

This clone was picked up one time. The chain recombines TRBV25-1 with TRBJ1-2; a weak D match, TRBD1 (5 bases). V was pared by 6 bases and J by 4 bases, with 12 bases between. This CDR3 is 13 amino acids long. The germline V gene encodes CDR1 MGHDK and CDR2 SYGVNS. The CDR3 DNA reads TGTGCCAGCAGCACGGGACGGATCTATGGCTACACCTTC. This translates into CASSTGRIYGYTF.

This chain joins TRBV2 and TRBJ1-5; no reliable D call. This CDR3 comprises 14 residues. V was trimmed by 4 bases and J by 1 base, leaving 8 bases between them. From germline, CDR1 is SNHLY and CDR2 FYNNEI. The CDR3 DNA is TGTGCCAGCAGTGGGGAGAAAAGCAATCAGCCCCAGCATTTT. Protein: CASSGEKSNQPQHF.

Turning to this clone: Mismatch with germline at one junction end may stem from a read error. This sequence joins TRBV9 and TRBJ2-3; D not certain. Per germline, CDR1 SGDLS and CDR2 YYNGEE. This CDR3 region has 13 residues. This CDR3 is CASNVGFTDTQYF. CDR3 nucleotides: TGTGCCAGCAACGTAGGTTTCACAGATACGCAGTATTTT.

The V call is TRBV6-6, the J call TRBJ2-4; a weak D match, TRBD1 (6 bases). The V end lost 0 bases, the J end lost 1 base, and 7 bases lay between the germline ends. The germline V gene has CDR1 MNHNY and CDR2 SVGAGI (reference sequence). This CDR3 region has 15 residues. The CDR3 sequence is CASSYSGAAKNIQYF. Here the CDR3 DNA reads TGTGCCAGCAGTTACTCGGGGGCCGCCAAAAACATTCAGTACTTC.

The V gene is TRBV28, the J gene TRBJ2-5; D possibly uses TRBD1 or TRBD2 (5 bases each). With 8 bases removed from V and 3 bases from J, the gap between germline ends came to 13 bases. This CDR3 has 13 residues. CDR1 MDHEN and CDR2 SYDVKM come from the germline V gene. The CDR3 loop reads CASLRGAEETQYF. The CDR3 DNA reads as TGTGCCAGCTTGAGGGGCGCGGAAGAGACCCAGTACTTC. Filled out from reference TRBV28 and TRBJ2-5, the complete variable domain reads DVKVTQSSRYLVKRTGEKVFLECVQDMDHENMFWYRQDPGLGLRLIYFSYDVKMKEKGDIPEGYSVSREKKERFSLILESASTNQTSMYLCASLRGAEETQYFGPGTRLLVL.

The chain couples TRBV19 to TRBJ2-2; D is undetermined. The CDR3 spans 15 residues. V was shortened by 3 bases and J by 1 base, with 9 bases between the two germline ends. In germline, CDR1 is LNHDA, CDR2 SQIVND (reference sequence). The CDR3 is CASSIGPRNTGELFF. Written as DNA, the CDR3 is TGTGCCAGTAGTATCGGGCCTAGGAACACCGGGGAGCTGTTTTTT.

A remark on this clone: Other DNA sequences in the sample encode the same CDR3. In DNA form, the CDR3 reads TGTGCCAGTACTCAGTACAATGAGCAGTTCTTC. This gives the protein CASTQYNEQFF. V and J are TRBV19 and TRBJ2-1, with D unresolved. Trimming cost V 7 bases and J 4 bases, with 5 bases left between them. The CDR3 is made up of 11 amino acids. Germline lookup yields CDR1 LNHDA and CDR2 SQIVND (reference sequence).

This chain joins TRBV9 and TRBJ2-3, with 10 bases lining up with TRBD2. Germline V gives CDR1 SGDLS, CDR2 YYNGEE. The V gene end was trimmed by 0 bases and the J gene end by 6 bases; junction bases not matched to a gene: 4. This CDR3 spans 15 amino acids. CDR3 nucleotide sequence: TGTGCCAGCAGCGTAGCTAGCGGGAGCGGTGATACGCAGTATTTT. This sequence encodes CASSVASGSGDTQYF.

The chain is built from TRBV7-3 and TRBJ2-7, with 9 bases aligning to TRBD1. This CDR3 has 15 residues. The germline V gene encodes CDR1 SGHTA and CDR2 FQGTGA. V was clipped by 5 bases and J by 4 bases; unmatched bases: 9. In DNA, the CDR3 is TGTGCCAGCAGCGCAACAGGGGGCTCTCTGTACGAGCAGTACTTC. Protein sequence: CASSATGGSLYEQYF.

V and J are TRBV2 and TRBJ1-1; D gene unclear. The CDR3 extends over 14 amino acids. Looked up from germline, CDR1 is SNHLY and CDR2 is FYNNEI. V gave up 0 bases and J gave up 12 bases, with 17 bases separating them. The CDR3 DNA sequence: TGTGCCAGCAGTGAAGCCTTGGGTAAGAGGGTCCCTTTCTTT. Translation: CASSEALGKRVPFF.

This chain uses TRBV7-8 with TRBJ1-5, with unresolved D. Germline CDR1 SGHVS, CDR2 FQNEAQ. The V end lost 3 bases, the J end lost 0 bases, and 9 bases lay between the germline ends. This CDR3 spans 15 amino acids. In DNA form, the CDR3 reads TGTGCCAGCAGCTTGACGGCATCTAGCAATCAGCCCCAGCATTTT. It is translated as CASSLTASSNQPQHF.

In the case of this clone: Other DNA sequences of this sample code for an identical CDR3. This sequence joins TRBV29-1 and TRBJ1-1; no definite D call. This CDR3 is built from 11 residues. Trimming removed 6 bases at V and 0 bases at J, with 5 bases between. Germline assignment: CDR1 SQVTM and CDR2 ANQGSEA. CDR3 in amino acids: CSVTVNTEAFF. For the CDR3, the DNA is TGCAGCGTCACAGTGAACACTGAAGCTTTCTTT.

The chain recombines TRBV10-1 with TRBJ2-1; 10 bases are a match to TRBD1. In germline, CDR1 is WNHNN, CDR2 SYGVQD (reference sequence). V trimming: 2 bases; J trimming: 1 base; junction bases outside the gene matches: 2. The CDR3 length is 16 residues. CDR3 loop: CASSEAGQGSYNEQFF. CDR3 bases: TGCGCCAGCAGTGAGGCGGGACAGGGGTCCTACAATGAGCAGTTCTTC.

This clone came up once. The chain recombines TRBV11-2 with TRBJ2-5; 14 bases agree with TRBD2. This CDR3 contains 17 residues. The germline V gene has CDR1 SGHAT and CDR2 FQNNGV. Unmatched junction bases numbered 5, after V lost 4 bases and J lost 1 base. CDR3 in amino acids: CASSSGLAGVPQETQYF. The CDR3 DNA reads TGTGCCAGCAGCTCGGGACTAGCGGGAGTACCCCAAGAGACCCAGTACTTC.

V usage is TRBV5-1 and J usage is TRBJ2-2; 8 nucleotides align to TRBD1. The CDR3 runs 18 residues. Trimming at V came to 0 bases and at J to 4 bases, leaving 11 bases not matched to a gene. Germline V gives CDR1 SGHRS, CDR2 YFSETQ. As DNA, the CDR3 is TGCGCCAGCAGCTTGGCCTTTGCAGGACAGGGACTCACCGGGGAGCTGTTTTTT. Its protein is CASSLAFAGQGLTGELFF.

The J gene is TRBJ2-1, the V gene TRBV19; D is unclear. CDR1 is LNHDA, CDR2 SQIVND, per germline (reference sequence). Trimming shortened V by 4 bases and J by 10 bases, and 14 bases separated the two germline ends. The CDR3 consists of 13 residues. The CDR3 sequence is CASSTTAAYEQFF. Here the CDR3 DNA reads TGTGCCAGTAGTACAACCGCAGCGTACGAGCAGTTCTTC.

This clone appeared a single time. The rearrangement links TRBV5-1 to TRBJ2-7, with 12 bases that match TRBD2. V was clipped by 4 bases and J by 9 bases; unmatched bases: 14. This CDR3 is 16 amino acids long. Germline lookup yields CDR1 SGHRS and CDR2 YFSETQ. CDR3: CASSPRQRLAGEVQYF. In nucleotides, the CDR3 is TGCGCCAGCAGCCCCCGACAGCGACTAGCGGGAGAGGTGCAGTACTTC.

This chain uses TRBV7-9 with TRBJ2-7; possible D gene TRBD1, 6 bases. Per germline, CDR1 SEHNR and CDR2 FQNEAQ (reference sequence). This CDR3 has 16 amino acids. Trimming pared 0 bases from V and 3 bases from J, leaving 15 bases between. In DNA, the CDR3 is TGTGCCAGCAGCTTAGCGCTAGCAGGGGCGGGCTACGAGCAGTACTTC. This translates into CASSLALAGAGYEQYF.

The chain joins TRBV18 to TRBJ2-2; tentatively, D is TRBD1 or TRBD2 (5 bases each). The CDR3 contains 20 residues. Germline CDR1 KGHSH, CDR2 LQKENI. Trimming left V 1 base short and J 3 bases short, with 24 bases between. CDR3 bases: TGTGCCAGCTCACCACTATCCGTCAGTAACTCCCTGGGGGACACCGGGGAGCTGTTTTTT. Translating gives CASSPLSVSNSLGDTGELFF.

The V call is TRBV11-2, the J call TRBJ2-7; D gene uncertain. This CDR3 has 12 amino acids. V was trimmed by 8 bases and J by 0 bases, leaving 8 bases between them. Germline assignment: CDR1 SGHAT and CDR2 FQNNGV. The CDR3 loop is CASRKSSYEQYF. Here the CDR3 DNA reads TGTGCCAGCCGGAAGAGCTCCTACGAGCAGTACTTC.

The chain uses TRBV6-1 and TRBJ2-5, with D possibly being TRBD1 (6 bases). This CDR3 has 14 amino acids. Looked up from germline, CDR1 is MNHNS and CDR2 is SASEGT. Trimming took 6 bases from V and 2 from J, leaving 13 bases between them. The CDR3 bases are TGTGCCAGCAGCTCATGGGACACGCAAGAGACCCAGTACTTC. It encodes CASSSWDTQETQYF.

This clone showed up just once. The V call is TRBV5-1, the J call TRBJ2-2; D may be TRBD1 (5 bases). The germline CDR1 and CDR2 sequences are SGHRS and YFSETQ. This CDR3 region has 15 residues. V was pared by 5 bases and J by 3 bases, with 14 bases between. The CDR3 nucleotides read TGCGCCAGCAGACTGGCGTCCAGGGACACCGGGGAGCTGTTTTTT. As protein: CASRLASRDTGELFF.

The rearrangement joins TRBV19 to TRBJ1-5; tentative D call: TRBD1 (6 bases). The V end lost 7 bases, the J end lost 6 bases, and 19 bases lay between the germline ends. Germline V gives CDR1 LNHDA, CDR2 SQIVND (reference sequence). This CDR3 has 15 residues. The CDR3 DNA reads as TGTGCCAGTATAACAAAGGGGGGGGCAGTTCAGCCCCAGCATTTT. This encodes CASITKGGAVQPQHF.